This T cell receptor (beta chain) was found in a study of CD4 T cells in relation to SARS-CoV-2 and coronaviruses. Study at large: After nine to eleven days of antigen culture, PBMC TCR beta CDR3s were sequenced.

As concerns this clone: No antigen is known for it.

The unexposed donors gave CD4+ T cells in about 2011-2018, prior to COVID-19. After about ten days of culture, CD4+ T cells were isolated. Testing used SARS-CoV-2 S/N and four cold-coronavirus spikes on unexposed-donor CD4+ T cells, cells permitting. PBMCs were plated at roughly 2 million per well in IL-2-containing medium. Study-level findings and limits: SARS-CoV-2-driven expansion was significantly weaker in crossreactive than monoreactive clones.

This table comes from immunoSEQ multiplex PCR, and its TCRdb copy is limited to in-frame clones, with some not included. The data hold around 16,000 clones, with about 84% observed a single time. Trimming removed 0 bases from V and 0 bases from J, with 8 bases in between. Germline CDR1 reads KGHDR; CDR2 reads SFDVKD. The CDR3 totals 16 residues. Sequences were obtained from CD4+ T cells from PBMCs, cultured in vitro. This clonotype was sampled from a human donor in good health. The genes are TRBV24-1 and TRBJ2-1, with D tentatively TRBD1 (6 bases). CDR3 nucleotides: TGTGCCACCAGTGATTTGAGAGGGGGCTCCTACAATGAGCAGTTCTTC. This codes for CATSDLRGGSYNEQFF.